This T cell receptor beta chain was found in a study of blood T cell repertoires in COVID-19 (dated by TCRdb to between 2020 and 2021). With respect to the entire study: Collaborator samples came from the United States, Italy and Spain and covered acute and convalescent phases of COVID-19. The sample metadata nearly always contained a de-identified subject ID, COVID-19 status, age in years and sex. The samples were drawn from two sources: the first 160 participants of the ongoing ImmuneRACE study, and some 1,300 subjects contributed by 6 global collaborators. Where available, HLA class I and class II types were taken from metadata supplied by the sample provider and were not determined by assay-based typing. A freely available public database, intended as a resource for researchers studying the immune response to SARS-CoV-2, is where the repertoires were released. Subjects who had been exposed to COVID-19, were actively infected with it, or had recovered from it provided the deeply sampled blood TCRbeta repertoires that made up the dataset. The material from the prospective study consisted of cDNA or gDNA derived from T cells, B-cell-depleted T cells, or PBMCs.

Another Seattle source contributed samples from volunteer blood donors who had recovered from COVID-19. The collaborating institutions used their own protocols to collect whole blood in K2EDTA tubes. For TCRbeta analysis, collaborator samples were shipped as frozen whole blood, as isolated PBMCs, or as DNA extracted from either sample type. CDR1 MNHEY and CDR2 SVGAGI are derived from the germline V gene. The CDR3 numbers 12 residues from cysteine through phenylalanine. Only the CDR3 part of the read is kept: 36 bases, read in frame from the first base. A distance of 14 bases separates the germline ends of V and J, which lose 2 bases and 15 bases respectively. TCRbeta CDR3 regions were amplified from genomic DNA using the immunoSEQ Assay, a bias-controlled multiplex PCR. In the authors' own workflow: The number of nucleated cells in each sample was estimated from the amplification of reference gene primers within the assay. To quantify the absolute abundance of each unique TCRbeta CDR3 rearrangement, sequence reads were collapsed and filtered. For each sample, productive Simpson clonality was calculated as the square root of Simpson's diversity index across productive rearrangements. The source is immuneACCESS, and TCRdb retained only in-frame sequences with V and J called. Part of the clones is not carried over; for the studies checked, unresolved V genes explain less than half of this, and the remainder is unexplained. V, J and clone size reflect that table, while D and trimming were determined from the DNA. Counted in this sample were 250,000 to 350,000 clones; approximately 87% of them appeared once. Approximately 7.8% of the sample belongs to the ten largest clones.

A note on this clone: Its specific antigen is unknown. No clone much larger than this one lies a single base away; base qualities are absent.

Overall study outcomes, separate from this receptor: Clinical and demographic metadata were provided uncurated, with the amount varying by source and participant.

This chain is built from TRBV6-5 and TRBJ2-1; a tentative D call is TRBD2 (5 bases match). This receptor was taken from a woman between 50 and 59 years old who had recovered from COVID-19. Input material: peripheral blood. The nucleotides are TGTGCCAGCAGTTACCTAGAGGGCGCGTTGTTCTTC. Its amino acids are CASSYLEGALFF.